The present entry profiles one T cell receptor beta chain with its context. Antigen: not known. The PCR was carried out with 60 Vbeta primers and 13 Jbeta primers. Assay used: immunoSEQ multiplex PCR; TCRdb lists only in-frame clones, some missing. The sample consists of 75,000 to 95,000 clones, approximately 79% of them appearing once. The record originates from a study of cytomegalovirus exposure and HLA in healthy donors. Findings and caveats of the study: TCR beta V- and J-gene trimming was later associated with a missense DCLRE1C variant. Diagnosis of cytomegalovirus status made by the classifier reportedly showed high specificity and sensitivity.

Input material: PBMCs. This sequence was found in a human donor in good health.

CDR3 in amino acids: CASSIEGVVTTEAFF. CDR3 bases: TGTGCCAGTAGTATAGAAGGGGTTGTGACCACTGAAGCTTTCTTT. The chain combines TRBV19 with TRBJ1-1; D possibly corresponds to TRBD1 (5 bases). With 0 bases removed from V and 4 bases from J, the gap between germline ends came to 12 bases. In germline, CDR1 is LNHDA, CDR2 SQIVND (reference sequence). The CDR3 has 15 residues.